These T cell receptor beta chains were read from a single sample in a study of shared clonotypes between healthy human individuals. This table comes from immunoSEQ multiplex PCR, and its TCRdb copy is limited to in-frame clones, with some not included. The table lists some 1 million clones, around four fifths of them singletons. Sequencing was done on a sample of memory CD4+ T cells sorted from blood. The receptor set was obtained from a man between 18 and 35 years old in good health. CDR3s include the opening cysteine and the closing phenylalanine or tryptophan. D genes are given only for firm matches. The size entry is marked missing in some rows and otherwise reads once, few, many or a size class.

clone size	V gene	D gene	CDR3 length	J gene	CDR3 protein	CDR3 DNA
.	TRBV5-1	.	15	TRBJ2-1	CASSLGVGGYNEQFF	TGCGCCAGCAGCTTGGGTGTAGGGGGTTACAATGAGCAGTTCTTC
.	TRBV6-1	.	15	TRBJ2-7	CASSDRTASFYEQYF	TGTGCCAGCAGTGACCGGACAGCCTCTTTCTACGAGCAGTACTTC
few	TRBV11-3	TRBD2	20	TRBJ2-2	CASSLTGLAGGHLDTGELFF	TGTGCCAGCAGCCTGACCGGACTAGCGGGAGGGCATCTGGACACCGGGGAGCTGTTTTTT
.	TRBV9	.	13	TRBJ2-7	CASSPAEGHEQYF	TGTGCCAGCAGCCCCGCGGAAGGGCACGAGCAGTACTTC
.	TRBV6-5	.	15	TRBJ1-6	CASSYEPGVGSPLHF	TGTGCCAGCAGTTACGAACCAGGGGTGGGTTCACCCCTCCACTTT
.	TRBV5-1	TRBD1	15	TRBJ1-4	CASSLPTGSNEKLFF	TGCGCCAGCAGTTTACCGACAGGGTCTAATGAAAAACTGTTTTTT
.	TRBV5-1	.	12	TRBJ2-7	CASSPASYEQYF	TGCGCCAGCAGCCCGGCCTCCTACGAGCAGTACTTC
.	TRBV5-1	TRBD1	15	TRBJ2-2	CASSWDSANTGELFF	TGCGCCAGCAGCTGGGACAGCGCGAACACCGGGGAGCTGTTTTTT
.	TRBV7-2	.	14	TRBJ1-1	CASSLQIGDTEAFF	TGTGCCAGCAGCTTACAAATTGGGGACACTGAAGCTTTCTTT
.	TRBV5-1	.	13	TRBJ1-4	CASSSDRNEKLFF	TGCGCCAGCAGCTCTGACAGGAATGAAAAACTGTTTTTT
.	TRBV5-4	.	14	TRBJ1-1	CASSLDGGYTEAFF	TGTGCCAGCAGCTTGGACGGGGGTTACACTGAAGCTTTCTTT
once	TRBV29-1	TRBD2	18	TRBJ2-2	CSGDLGTSGRENTGELFF	TGCAGCGGGGACCTGGGGACTAGCGGGAGGGAGAACACCGGGGAGCTGTTTTTT
.	TRBV25-1	.	13	TRBJ2-3	CASTWSRTDTQYF	TGTGCCAGCACCTGGAGTCGCACAGATACGCAGTATTTT
.	TRBV4-1	TRBD1	16	TRBJ2-4	CASSQRTGTFENIQYF	TGCGCCAGCAGCCAGAGGACAGGGACCTTTGAAAACATTCAGTACTTC
.	TRBV30	.	16	TRBJ1-4	CAWSVRQGATNEKLFF	TGTGCCTGGAGTGTACGGCAGGGAGCAACTAATGAAAAACTGTTTTTT
once	TRBV7-8	.	14	TRBJ1-6	CASSPQGKGSPLHF	TGTGCCAGCAGTCCCCAGGGTAAAGGCTCACCCCTCCACTTT
.	TRBV15	TRBD1	14	TRBJ1-4	CATSLDRGNEKLFF	TGTGCCACCAGCCTGGACAGGGGTAATGAAAAACTGTTTTTT
.	TRBV2	.	13	TRBJ1-4	CASRVGPNEKLFF	TGTGCCAGCAGGGTGGGACCTAATGAAAAACTGTTTTTT
.	TRBV6-5	TRBD1	13	TRBJ1-1	CASRAGGSAEAFF	TGTGCCAGCAGGGCAGGGGGGTCGGCTGAAGCTTTCTTT
once	TRBV11-2	TRBD2	14	TRBJ2-7	CASSLAGGYHEQYF	TGTGCCAGCAGCTTAGCGGGAGGGTACCACGAGCAGTACTTC
.	TRBV6-1	.	15	TRBJ1-4	CASSSPGQSNEKLFF	TGTGCCAGCAGTTCCCCGGGACAATCTAATGAAAAACTGTTTTTT
.	TRBV18	.	15	TRBJ1-1	CASSPTGPRWGKAFF	TGTGCCAGCTCACCTACAGGGCCTCGTTGGGGGAAAGCTTTCTTT
.	TRBV14	.	12	TRBJ2-7	CASSQFFYEQYF	TGTGCCAGCAGCCAATTCTTCTACGAGCAGTACTTC
few	TRBV2	TRBD2	13	TRBJ2-1	CASRGTSPTEQFF	TGTGCCAGCAGGGGGACTAGCCCCACGGAGCAGTTCTTC
.	TRBV6-6	TRBD1	13	TRBJ1-2	CAAHTGANYGYTF	TGTGCCGCCCATACAGGGGCTAACTATGGCTACACCTTC
.	TRBV30	.	13	TRBJ2-3	CAWSVKGTDTQYF	TGTGCCTGGAGTGTTAAGGGCACAGATACGCAGTATTTT
.	TRBV7-8	TRBD2	17	TRBJ2-3	CASTPLGGAGGTDTQYF	TGTGCCAGCACCCCCCTGGGAGGAGCGGGAGGCACAGATACGCAGTATTTT
.	TRBV7-2	.	15	TRBJ1-5	CASSLGGYSNQPQHF	TGTGCCAGCAGCTTAGGAGGGTACAGCAATCAGCCCCAGCATTTT
few	TRBV10-2	.	15	TRBJ1-1	CASHLPATQRPEAFF	TGCGCCAGCCATTTACCAGCTACCCAGCGGCCTGAAGCTTTCTTT